The 27 T cell receptor beta chains reported below all come from one sample, sequenced in a study of cytomegalovirus exposure and HLA in healthy donors. PCR used 60 Vbeta primers and 13 Jbeta primers. TCRdb's copy holds only in-frame clones and misses some; the assay was immunoSEQ multiplex PCR. This sample has about 150,000 clones, with around three quarters found just once. The sequencing input was PBMCs. The receptors here all came from a woman aged 55-70 years in good health and CMV-seropositive.

This chain uses TRBV6-5 with TRBJ1-1; the D gene is possibly TRBD1 (5 bases). Looked up from germline, CDR1 is MNHEY and CDR2 is SVGAGI. Trimming took 1 base from V and 4 from J, leaving 10 bases between them. This CDR3 comprises 14 residues. In DNA, the CDR3 is TGTGCCAGCAGTTACTTTGGGGGAGGCACTGAAGCTTTCTTT. Amino acids: CASSYFGGGTEAFF.

This clone came up a few times. This sequence joins TRBV5-5 and TRBJ1-3, with D uncertain. Germline-derived CDR1 and CDR2 are SGHKS and YYEKEE (reference sequence). There are 14 residues in the CDR3. V lost 4 bases to trimming and J lost 4 bases, with 12 bases between them. CDR3 residues: CASSATGSGNTIYF. The CDR3 bases are TGTGCCAGCAGCGCCACGGGGTCCGGAAACACCATATATTTT.

This sequence joins TRBV5-4 and TRBJ1-2; a weak D match, TRBD1 (6 bases). Trimming took off 7 bases at V and 4 bases at J, with 26 bases between the two ends. The CDR3 totals 17 residues. Looked up from germline, CDR1 is SGHNT and CDR2 is YYREEE (reference sequence). The CDR3 protein is CASGPDSSPMMGYGYTF. CDR3 nucleotide sequence: TGTGCCAGCGGCCCGGACAGTTCTCCGATGATGGGCTATGGCTACACCTTC.

The chain employs TRBV15 and TRBJ1-5; 10 bases map to TRBD1. The V gene end was trimmed by 0 bases and the J gene end by 6 bases; junction bases not matched to a gene: 8. The germline gives CDR1 LNHNV, CDR2 YYDKDF (reference sequence). This CDR3 is 17 amino acids long. CDR3 region: CATSRDDRGPRGQPQHF. CDR3 nucleotides: TGTGCCACCAGCAGAGATGACAGGGGGCCGCGTGGTCAGCCCCAGCATTTT.

This chain links TRBV5-1 with TRBJ2-3, with D unresolved. CDR1 SGHRS and CDR2 YFSETQ come from the germline V gene. The CDR3 has 13 amino acids. Trimming cost V 4 bases and J 0 bases, with 6 bases left between them. This CDR3 is CASSPLSTDTQYF. CDR3 nucleotide sequence: TGCGCCAGCAGCCCGCTAAGCACAGATACGCAGTATTTT.

V gene TRBV5-4 combines with J gene TRBJ2-2, with 10 bases aligning to TRBD2. Trimming removed 0 bases from V and 4 bases from J; junction bases left unmatched: 9. The CDR3 totals 18 residues. Germline values: CDR1 SGHNT, CDR2 YYREEE (reference sequence). CDR3 sequence: CASSLAWSGRATTGELFF. CDR3 bases: TGTGCCAGCAGCTTGGCCTGGAGCGGGAGGGCAACCACCGGGGAGCTGTTTTTT. Full variable domain (outside the CDR3, taken from reference TRBV5-4 and TRBJ2-2): ETGVTQSPTHLIKTRGQQVTLRCSSQSGHNTVSWYQQALGQGPQFIFQYYREEENGRGNFPPRFSGLQFPNYSSELNVNALELDDSALYLCASSLAWSGRATTGELFFGEGSRLTVL.

This clone was seen a few times. The chain has TRBV27 and TRBJ2-1; 14 positions agree with TRBD2. The germline V gene encodes CDR1 MNHEY and CDR2 SMNVEV (reference sequence). V lost 6 bases, J lost 10 bases, and 11 bases stayed unmatched. The CDR3 totals 16 residues. This CDR3 reads CASRPPGLAGAPEQFF. The CDR3 DNA is TGTGCCAGCAGGCCGCCGGGACTAGCGGGAGCACCCGAGCAGTTCTTC.

This sequence joins TRBV29-1 and TRBJ2-5; TRBD1 aligns across 8 bases. The trim removed 4 bases at V and 1 base at J, leaving 5 bases unmatched. The CDR3 length is 14 residues. Germline V CDR1 and CDR2: SQVTM, ANQGSEA. The CDR3 here is CSVGAGGRQETQYF. The CDR3 DNA reads TGCAGCGTTGGGGCAGGGGGCCGCCAAGAGACCCAGTACTTC.

The rearrangement uses TRBV28 and TRBJ1-5; possible D gene TRBD1, 5 bases. There are 15 residues in the CDR3. Trimming stripped 8 bases from V and 4 bases from J, with 18 bases between. Germline CDR1 MDHEN, CDR2 SYDVKM. The CDR3 sequence is CASLGGVYSNQPQHF. CDR3 nucleotide sequence: TGTGCCAGCCTGGGGGGGGTATACTCTAATCAGCCCCAGCATTTT. Combining the CDR3 with reference TRBV28 and TRBJ1-5 gives the whole variable domain DVKVTQSSRYLVKRTGEKVFLECVQDMDHENMFWYRQDPGLGLRLIYFSYDVKMKEKGDIPEGYSVSREKKERFSLILESASTNQTSMYLCASLGGVYSNQPQHFGDGTRLSIL.

Remarks on this clone: At the DNA level, this CDR3 is encoded by other sequences in the same sample as well. This chain connects TRBV2 to TRBJ1-2; 8 positions agree with TRBD1. The V segment lost 5 bases and the J segment 4 bases; nucleotides outside the gene matches: 3. CDR1 SNHLY and CDR2 FYNNEI come from the germline V gene. The CDR3 spans 13 residues. CDR3 sequence reads: CASSSTGGYGYTF. The CDR3 nucleotides are TGTGCCAGCAGTAGCACAGGGGGCTATGGCTACACCTTC.

This clone was seen a handful of times. The CDR3 DNA reads as TGTGCCAGCAGCTTGAAACAGAAAGAGACCCAGTACTTC. Translated, it gives CASSLKQKETQYF. This sequence joins TRBV5-8 and TRBJ2-5; D is uncertain. V lost 1 base to trimming and J lost 3 bases, with 7 bases between them. This CDR3 has 13 amino acids. The germline gives CDR1 SGHTS, CDR2 YDEGEE. Complete variable domain (other parts from reference TRBV5-8 and TRBJ2-5): EAGVTQSPTHLIKTRGQQATLRCSPISGHTSVYWYQQALGLGLQFLLWYDEGEERNRGNFPPRFSGRQFPNYSSELNVNALELEDSALYLCASSLKQKETQYFGPGTRLLVL.

This clone has more than one count but fewer than ten. V usage is TRBV6-5 and J usage is TRBJ2-3, with 7 bases identical to TRBD2. This CDR3 spans 15 amino acids. Germline CDR1 reads MNHEY; CDR2 reads SVGAGI. V shed 1 base, J shed 3 bases, and the junction held 4 bases outside the gene matches. The CDR3 loop reads CASSYLRTSTDTQYF. DNA for the CDR3: TGTGCCAGCAGTTACTTAAGGACTAGTACAGATACGCAGTATTTT.

The chain links TRBV5-5 to TRBJ2-2, with 7 nucleotides matching TRBD1. CDR1 is SGHKS, CDR2 YYEKEE, per germline (reference sequence). The length of the CDR3 is 15 residues. V lost 4 bases, J lost 1 base, and 4 bases stayed unmatched. CDR3 nucleotides: TGTGCCAGCAGCGAGAGGGGGCGGAACACCGGGGAGCTGTTTTTT. Protein: CASSERGRNTGELFF.

This clone was found a few times. CDR3 DNA sequence: TGTGCCAGCAACATCTCCCCCAGGTACAATGAGCAGTTCTTC. As protein: CASNISPRYNEQFF. The rearrangement joins TRBV28 to TRBJ2-1; the D is unclear. CDR3 size: 14 residues. Germline V lookup: CDR1 MDHEN, CDR2 SYDVKM. The V gene lost 7 bases and the J gene lost 4 bases, with 14 bases spanning the gap.

The chain carries TRBV6-1 and TRBJ1-5; D uncertain. CDR1 MNHNS and CDR2 SASEGT come from the germline V gene. V was cut by 0 bases and J by 1 base, with 7 bases left in between. This CDR3 spans 15 amino acids. The CDR3 loop reads CASSEALKSNQPQHF. As DNA, the CDR3 is TGTGCCAGCAGTGAAGCGTTAAAAAGCAATCAGCCCCAGCATTTT.

This clone has a handful of counts. The chain joins TRBV6-5 to TRBJ2-5; 7 positions match TRBD2. Trimming at V came to 6 bases and at J to 4 bases, leaving 5 bases not matched to a gene. This CDR3 is 13 amino acids long. Germline CDR1 reads MNHEY; CDR2 reads SVGAGI. The CDR3 protein is CASRAGRGETQYF. CDR3 nucleotide sequence: TGTGCCAGCAGGGCGGGGAGGGGAGAGACCCAGTACTTC.

This clone appeared once. The V gene is TRBV19, the J gene TRBJ2-7, with 13 bases aligning to TRBD2. Unmatched junction bases numbered 8, after V lost 5 bases and J lost 1 base. This CDR3 is built from 17 residues. Germline lookup yields CDR1 LNHDA and CDR2 SQIVND (reference sequence). The CDR3, as DNA: TGTGCCAGTAGTTCTCGCCCGGGACTAGCGGGGTCCTACGAGCAGTACTTC. Its protein is CASSSRPGLAGSYEQYF.

This clone was recorded a few times. The chain recombines TRBV2 with TRBJ2-7; 11 nucleotides line up with TRBD2. The V gene end was trimmed by 5 bases and the J gene end by 5 bases; junction bases not matched to a gene: 2. Germline V gives CDR1 SNHLY, CDR2 FYNNEI. The CDR3 covers 13 residues. The CDR3 loop reads CASSRLAGNEQYF. In DNA form, the CDR3 reads TGTGCCAGCAGTAGACTAGCGGGAAACGAGCAGTACTTC.

This clone has a handful of counts. V gene TRBV11-3 combines with J gene TRBJ1-1; D might be TRBD1 (5 bases). The V gene's germline CDR1 is SGHNT and CDR2 YENEEA. CDR3 length: 12 residues. Trimming took off 0 bases at V and 8 bases at J, with 7 bases between the two ends. CDR3 in amino acids: CASSLDQGEAFF. For the CDR3, the DNA is TGTGCCAGCAGCTTAGACCAGGGAGAAGCTTTCTTT. The full variable domain, in which reference TRBV11-3 and TRBJ1-1 provide the parts outside the CDR3, is EAGVVQSPRYKIIEKKQPVAFWCNPISGHNTLYWYLQNLGQGPELLIRYENEEAVDDSQLPKDRFSAERLKGVDSTLKIQPAELGDSAVYLCASSLDQGEAFFGQGTRLTVV.

The V and J genes are TRBV27 and TRBJ2-3; TRBD2 is a possible D gene (6 bases). CDR3 length: 15 amino acids. From germline, CDR1 is MNHEY and CDR2 SMNVEV (reference sequence). Trimming cost V 7 bases and J 2 bases, with 16 bases left between them. CDR3 bases: TGTGCCAGCACCCTCTCTAGCGCGTACACAGATACGCAGTATTTT. Encoded protein: CASTLSSAYTDTQYF.

CDR3 residues: CASRRTGVFGEQYF. In DNA form, the CDR3 reads TGCGCCAGCAGAAGGACAGGGGTTTTCGGAGAGCAGTACTTC. The chain joins TRBV5-1 to TRBJ2-7; 9 bases fit TRBD1. Per the germline V gene, CDR1 is SGHRS and CDR2 is YFSETQ. J gave up 7 bases and V 5 bases, and 10 bases lay outside the gene matches. This CDR3 contains 14 residues.

The chain couples TRBV27 to TRBJ2-2; 15 bases line up with TRBD2. CDR3 size: 18 residues. The V gene's germline CDR1 is MNHEY and CDR2 SMNVEV (reference sequence). V shed 6 bases, J shed 5 bases, and the junction held 10 bases outside the gene matches. The CDR3 nucleotides read TGTGCCAGCAGCTTACCGGGACTAGCGGGAGGTGTTACCGGGGAGCTGTTTTTT. This sequence encodes CASSLPGLAGGVTGELFF.

The rearrangement links TRBV12-5 to TRBJ1-1; D is unclear. The CDR3 extends over 12 amino acids. Germline loops: CDR1 LGHNT, CDR2 FRNRAP. V lost 6 bases and J lost 8, with 13 bases in between. CDR3 sequence reads: CASGLDVGEAFF. The DNA for the CDR3 is TGTGCTAGTGGCCTGGATGTCGGGGAAGCTTTCTTT.

This clone was seen just once. V gene TRBV5-1 combines with J gene TRBJ2-7; TRBD1 is a possible D gene (5 bases). V was clipped by 0 bases and J by 6 bases, with 10 bases between them. CDR1 and CDR2 from the germline V gene are SGHRS and YFSETQ. The CDR3 is made up of 13 amino acids. For the CDR3, the DNA is TGCGCCAGCAGCTTGGACCCAGGGCGCGAGCAGTACTTC. This codes for CASSLDPGREQYF.

V gene TRBV6-6 combines with J gene TRBJ1-1; D is unresolved. The germline V gene has CDR1 MNHNY and CDR2 SVGAGI (reference sequence). Trimming left V 10 bases short and J 8 bases short, with 14 bases between. This CDR3 contains 11 residues. As DNA, the CDR3 is TGTGCCACCACCCGAGGCTTCGAAGCTTTCTTT. It translates to CATTRGFEAFF.

The chain links TRBV5-6 to TRBJ2-7; TRBD1 matches 8 bases. After removal of 3 bases from V and 5 bases from J, the junction contained 10 bases not matched to a gene. CDR3 length: 15 residues. Germline V gene lookup returns CDR1 SGHDT and CDR2 YYEEEE. The CDR3 sequence is CASSYGRTGFHEQYF. DNA for the CDR3: TGTGCCAGCAGCTACGGCAGGACAGGGTTCCACGAGCAGTACTTC.

This chain connects TRBV5-1 to TRBJ2-1, with D unclear. This CDR3 spans 12 amino acids. V lost 1 base to trimming and J lost 5 bases, with 4 bases between them. Germline-derived CDR1 and CDR2 are SGHRS and YFSETQ. CDR3 nucleotide sequence: TGCGCCAGCAGCTTGACGGACAATGAGCAGTTCTTC. Its protein product is CASSLTDNEQFF.